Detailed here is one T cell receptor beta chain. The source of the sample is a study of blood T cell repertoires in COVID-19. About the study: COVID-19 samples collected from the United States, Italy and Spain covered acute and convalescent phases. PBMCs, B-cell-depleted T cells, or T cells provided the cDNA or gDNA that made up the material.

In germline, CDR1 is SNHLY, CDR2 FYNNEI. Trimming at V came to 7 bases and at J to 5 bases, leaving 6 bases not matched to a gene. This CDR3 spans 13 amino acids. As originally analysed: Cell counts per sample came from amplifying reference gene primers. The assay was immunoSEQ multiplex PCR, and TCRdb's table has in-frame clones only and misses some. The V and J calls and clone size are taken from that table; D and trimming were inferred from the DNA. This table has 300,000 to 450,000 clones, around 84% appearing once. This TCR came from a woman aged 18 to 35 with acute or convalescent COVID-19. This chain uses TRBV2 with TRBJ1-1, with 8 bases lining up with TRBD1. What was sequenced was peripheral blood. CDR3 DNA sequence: TGTGCCAGCACCACAGGGGGAGGGACTGAAGCTTTCTTT. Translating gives CASTTGGGTEAFF.